Given below is one TCR beta chain in context. The antigen it recognizes is unknown. The record has no base qualities; no much larger clone is one base away. Using the deep immunoSEQ assay, TCR CDR3 regions were amplified from genomic DNA by multiplex PCR. For each cell subset, the extracted genomic DNA was distributed evenly across all wells of several immunoSEQ 96-well plates, and each plate served as one replicate. For sorted subsets, about 210 ng of genomic DNA, equivalent to 25,000 to 30,000 T cell genomes, went into each replicate PCR. Purified libraries were quantified with a Qubit 3.0 fluorometer, sized on a Bioanalyzer 2100, and re-quantified with the KAPA Library Quantification kit. Every immunoSEQ 96-well plate was sequenced on a dedicated single-read 150-cycle Illumina NextSeq 550 flow cell. The original pipeline was this. Because only junctional sequences without quality scores were contained in the immunoSEQ output, filtering matching that applied to full-length reads could not be performed. To assign V/J genes and CDR3, sequences were annotated using PyIR, a Python wrapper for IgBLAST v1.9, with IMGT germline references. Reads were filtered out if the reads had weak V/J assignments (E-value above 1e-6), no CDR3, stop codons, out-of-frame junctions, or ambiguous translated residues. V3J clonotypes were defined as sequences sharing an identical inferred V gene, J gene, and CDR3 amino acid sequence. Percentage overlap between repertoires was computed as shared unique clonotypes divided by the size of the smaller repertoire. Repertoire richness was assessed with RTK rarefaction, the Chao1 estimator, and Recon v2.1 estimates of unobserved clonotypes. OLGA was used to compute generation probabilities for all TCRbeta clonotypes that the gDNA method yielded from a handful of donors. Imported from immuneACCESS, the table was reduced by TCRdb to in-frame sequences with V and J called. These copies leave out some clones; in studies compared against another copy, an unresolved V gene accounts for under half, and the cause of the remainder is not known. V and J calls and clone size come straight from that table; D and trimming were deduced from the DNA. This sample lists 300,000 or so clones; approximately 79% were detected once. The ten largest clones represent around 10% of the sample.

This sample is drawn from a study of shared clonotypes between healthy human individuals (dated by TCRdb to 2018 to 2021). General notes on the study: Three men and a couple of women, aged 18 to 49 years, made up the cohort. For each donor, three plates each were used for CD4 naive and CD4 memory, two plates were used for CD8 naive, and one plate was used for CD8 memory. To estimate repertoire size and how much clonotype sharing occurs between individuals, the study deeply sequenced the blood TCR repertoires of 4 to 6 healthy adults. Different laboratories and diverse techniques were used to prepare libraries and sequence TCR repertoires, to increase sequencing depth and limit assay-specific biases. Leukapheresis yielded between about 0.8 and 8.9 billion PBMCs per donor. Overall study results and their limits: Based on pairwise subsampling, the degree of clonotype sharing among donors was expected to be affected by sequencing depth. Naive subsets generally had larger estimated clonotype richness than memory subsets did. Compared with non-shared clonotypes, the clonotypes found in all four sorted-subset donors had higher generation probabilities. Rarefaction of sorted-subset datasets indicated incomplete sequencing despite the large sequencing depth. Only blood was sampled, and tissue TCR repertoires likely differ from those in blood. Sharing across a few donors was observed for about 4.8% of naive CD4, 3.5% of naive CD8, roughly 2.4% of memory CD4, and roughly 0.4% of memory CD8 clonotypes. Because the study included a small number of donors, the genetic and exposure-history diversity represented was limited.

Healthy HIV-negative adults with no recently reported acute infections or vaccinations were included as donors. Every donor was a Caucasian adult living in Nashville, Tennessee, USA. Magnetic negative selection was used to enrich CD4+ T cells, after which naive cells were positively selected on CD45RA and the negative fraction became the memory subset. After blood collection by leukapheresis, PBMCs were isolated using Ficoll-Histopaque density gradient centrifugation and then cryopreserved in the vapor phase of liquid nitrogen. Analytical flow cytometry was used to check the purity and quantity of every magnetically sorted T cell population. Genomic DNA was isolated from every sorted fraction and measured by UV absorbance on a Nanodrop 2000c. From the cysteine through the phenylalanine, the CDR3 covers 15 amino acids. Only CDR3 DNA remains: 45 bases, in frame from the first base. V is shortened by 1 base, J by 5 bases, and the region joining them spans 12 bases. From a lookup of the germline V gene, CDR1 and CDR2 are LGHNA and YSLEER.

Recombination joined TRBV4-3 with TRBJ2-1; the D gene is possibly TRBD1 or TRBD2, with 5 bases matching each. Sequencing was carried out using memory CD4+ T cells sorted from blood. Per the publication, the cell subset or site label means: CD45RA-negative fraction. The sequence came from a man aged 30 to 45 in good health. The base sequence is TGCGCCAGCAGCCAAGGGGACCGGGATAACAATGAGCAGTTCTTC. This encodes CASSQGDRDNNEQFF.